These 20 T cell receptor beta chains share one sample of origin, sequenced in a study of cytomegalovirus exposure and HLA in healthy donors. The PCR used 60 Vbeta and 13 Jbeta primers. TCRdb's copy holds only in-frame clones and misses some; the assay was immunoSEQ multiplex PCR. The sample includes 200,000 to 250,000 clones, around 85% of them seen just once. Material for sequencing was PBMCs. Receptors originate from a human donor in good health.

This sequence joins TRBV6-4 and TRBJ2-2, with D maybe TRBD1 (6 bases). Trimming left V 4 bases short and J 3 bases short, with 12 bases between. From germline, CDR1 is MRHNA and CDR2 SNTAGT. CDR3 length: 15 amino acids. Here the CDR3 reads CASSVGTQDTGELFF. The CDR3 nucleotides are TGTGCCAGCAGTGTAGGGACACAGGACACCGGGGAGCTGTTTTTT.

This clone has just one count. The chain uses TRBV28 and TRBJ2-7; 7 positions agree with TRBD1. The CDR3 runs to 14 residues. Germline lookup yields CDR1 MDHEN and CDR2 SYDVKM. V lost 7 bases, J lost 5 bases, and 11 bases stayed unmatched. CDR3: CASKKQGIVNEQYF. The CDR3 DNA sequence: TGTGCCAGCAAAAAACAGGGGATCGTAAACGAGCAGTACTTC.

This clone was counted between two and nine times. The J gene is TRBJ2-4, the V gene TRBV7-2, with D maybe TRBD2 (5 bases). The germline CDR1 and CDR2 sequences are SGHTA and FQGNSA. The V gene lost 7 bases and the J gene lost 13 bases, with 17 bases spanning the gap. CDR3 length: 12 amino acids. CDR3 residues: CASTSNGVPQYF. The CDR3 bases are TGTGCCAGCACCTCAAACGGGGTACCCCAGTACTTC.

The chain combines TRBV6-5 with TRBJ2-3; 9 bases are a match to TRBD1. This CDR3 contains 14 residues. With 8 bases clipped from V and 3 bases from J, the junction kept 6 bases outside the gene matches. Germline CDR1 and CDR2: MNHEY and SVGAGI. The CDR3 loop is CASQMTGGTDTQYF. CDR3 in DNA: TGTGCCAGCCAGATGACAGGGGGGACAGATACGCAGTATTTT.

The chain has TRBV28 and TRBJ1-5; 11 positions agree with TRBD1. Germline loops: CDR1 MDHEN, CDR2 SYDVKM. The CDR3 has 15 residues. The V segment lost 6 bases and the J segment 6 bases; nucleotides outside the gene matches: 7. CDR3 sequence: CASSTGQGVGQPQHF. In nucleotides, the CDR3 is TGTGCCAGCAGCACGGGACAGGGGGTCGGTCAGCCCCAGCATTTT.

This chain uses TRBV6-1 with TRBJ2-1; D is unclear. V was pared by 6 bases and J by 9 bases, with 9 bases between. CDR1 is MNHNS and CDR2 is SASEGT in the germline V gene. CDR3 length equals 11 residues. The CDR3 reads CASREKGEQFF. The DNA for the CDR3 is TGTGCCAGCAGGGAGAAAGGTGAGCAGTTCTTC.

This chain joins TRBV19 and TRBJ2-1; a weak D match, TRBD2 (6 bases). The CDR3 has 18 amino acids. In germline, CDR1 is LNHDA, CDR2 SQIVND (reference sequence). V dropped 0 bases and J dropped 0 bases, with 15 bases sitting between them. CDR3 sequence reads: CASSIEGGEASSYNEQFF. As DNA, the CDR3 is TGTGCCAGTAGTATAGAGGGGGGAGAGGCGAGCTCCTACAATGAGCAGTTCTTC.

V is TRBV5-4 and J is TRBJ1-2, with 7 bases fitting TRBD1. The CDR3 has 15 amino acids. After removal of 2 bases from V and 0 bases from J, the junction contained 4 bases not matched to a gene. Germline V gene lookup returns CDR1 SGHNT and CDR2 YYREEE (reference sequence). The DNA of the CDR3 is TGTGCCAGCAGCTTCTCAGGGGGACCTAACTATGGCTACACCTTC. It specifies CASSFSGGPNYGYTF.

The V and J genes are TRBV9 and TRBJ2-3, with TRBD2 as a possible D gene (6 bases). CDR3 length equals 15 residues. In germline, CDR1 is SGDLS, CDR2 YYNGEE. V dropped 4 bases and J dropped 4 bases, with 16 bases sitting between them. The CDR3 sequence is CASSSSGTQADTQYF. The CDR3 DNA reads as TGTGCCAGCAGCTCCTCCGGGACTCAGGCAGATACGCAGTATTTT.

The chain combines TRBV5-1 with TRBJ2-2; 8 bases agree with TRBD1. The CDR3 runs 15 residues. J gave up 3 bases and V 6 bases, and 7 bases lay outside the gene matches. In germline, CDR1 is SGHRS, CDR2 YFSETQ. The CDR3 nucleotides are TGCGCCAGCACCGATGGGACAGGATACACCGGGGAGCTGTTTTTT. It is translated as CASTDGTGYTGELFF.

V usage is TRBV15 and J usage is TRBJ1-6, with D possibly TRBD1 on 5 matching bases. V lost 0 bases, J lost 9 bases, and 21 bases lay in between. The CDR3 is made up of 18 amino acids. Germline V gives CDR1 LNHNV, CDR2 YYDKDF (reference sequence). CDR3 protein: CATSRDLSRGVGVSPLHF. Written as DNA, the CDR3 is TGTGCCACCAGCAGAGATTTGTCCCGGGGGGTTGGTGTTTCACCCCTCCACTTT.

This chain's CDR3 is CASSARTGWQETQYF. CDR3 nucleotide sequence: TGTGCCAGCAGCGCACGGACAGGGTGGCAAGAGACCCAGTACTTC. The V and J genes are TRBV5-6 and TRBJ2-5, with 8 bases identical to TRBD1. The CDR3 runs to 15 residues. CDR1 and CDR2 (germline): SGHDT, YYEEEE. V lost 4 bases, J lost 2 bases, and 7 bases stayed unmatched.

The chain joins TRBV11-2 to TRBJ2-3, with TRBD2 matching over 9 bases. With V trimmed by 6 bases and J by 0 bases, 13 bases remained unmatched. The germline V gene encodes CDR1 SGHAT and CDR2 FQNNGV. CDR3 size: 18 residues. CDR3 sequence (DNA): TGTGCCAGCAGGCCCCGACTAGCGGAACTCTCTAGCACAGATACGCAGTATTTT. It encodes CASRPRLAELSSTDTQYF. The whole variable domain, filled in from reference TRBV11-2 and TRBJ2-3, reads EAGVAQSPRYKIIEKRQSVAFWCNPISGHATLYWYQQILGQGPKLLIQFQNNGVVDDSQLPKDRFSAERLKGVDSTLKIQPAKLEDSAVYLCASRPRLAELSSTDTQYFGPGTRLTVL.

The chain carries TRBV7-9 and TRBJ2-5; D not resolved. The CDR3 runs 12 residues. V lost 4 bases, J lost 5 bases, and 8 bases lay in between. Germline values: CDR1 SEHNR, CDR2 FQNEAQ (reference sequence). The CDR3 reads CASSSSVETQYF. CDR3 DNA sequence: TGTGCCAGCAGCTCCTCGGTGGAGACCCAGTACTTC.

In DNA form, the CDR3 reads TGTGCCTCCACAGGGGGCAACGAGCAGTACTTC. This codes for CASTGGNEQYF. The rearrangement joins TRBV30 to TRBJ2-7, with 9 bases identical to TRBD1. CDR3 length: 11 residues. V lost 7 bases and J lost 5; bases outside the gene matches: 3. The germline gives CDR1 GTSNPN, CDR2 SVGIG (reference sequence).

This clone was detected only once. The CDR3: CASTDSTNYGYTF. The CDR3 DNA reads as TGTGCCAGTACGGACAGCACTAACTATGGCTACACCTTC. The V call is TRBV19, the J call TRBJ1-2; maybe TRBD1 (6 bases). This CDR3 spans 13 amino acids. CDR1 is LNHDA and CDR2 is SQIVND in the germline V gene (reference sequence). The V end lost 7 bases, the J end lost 0 bases, and 9 bases lay between the germline ends.

This rearrangement joins TRBV2 to TRBJ2-1; 11 bases are shared with TRBD2. Germline trimming cut 3 bases from V and 8 bases from J; bases unmatched to any gene: 6. The CDR3 spans 15 residues. Germline values: CDR1 SNHLY, CDR2 FYNNEI. CDR3 nucleotides: TGTGCCAGCAGTGAGCTAGCGGGAGGTGCCCATGAGCAGTTCTTC. This translates into CASSELAGGAHEQFF.

V gene TRBV19 combines with J gene TRBJ1-5, with 9 bases aligning to TRBD1. CDR3 length: 16 residues. V lost 2 bases and J lost 6; bases outside the gene matches: 8. Germline CDR1 reads LNHDA; CDR2 reads SQIVND (reference sequence). CDR3 amino acids: CASSIIPGQGLQPQHF. The CDR3 DNA is TGTGCCAGTAGTATAATCCCCGGACAGGGGCTTCAGCCCCAGCATTTT.

The genes are TRBV10-3 and TRBJ1-2; possible D gene TRBD1, 5 bases. The germline gives CDR1 ENHRY, CDR2 SYGVKD. The V gene lost 3 bases and the J gene lost 0 bases, with 14 bases spanning the gap. This CDR3 has 16 residues. For the CDR3, the DNA is TGTGCCATCAGTGATTCCCGACAGCGAGCTAACTATGGCTACACCTTC. Translation: CAISDSRQRANYGYTF.

V usage is TRBV7-2 and J usage is TRBJ1-2; no definite D call. This CDR3 has 14 amino acids. CDR1 and CDR2 (germline): SGHTA, FQGNSA. Trimming cost V 1 base and J 3 bases, with 9 bases left between them. The CDR3 DNA follows: TGTGCCAGCAGCTTAGTTCCGGGAGACTATGGCTACACCTTC. Residues: CASSLVPGDYGYTF.